One and the same sample provided the 15 T cell receptor beta chains below, sequenced in a study of human T cells and chemical hapten exposure. TCRdb redid the calling of the RACE reads with MiXCR, one entry per CDR3 protein. The sample consists of 300,000 to 450,000 distinct CDR3 sequences, around 5% of them appearing once. Documented time point: patch test 1, 2 weeks after DPC sensitization. Regarding treatment: therapeutic diphenylcyclopropenone sensitization with weekly scalp DPC. Here the sequenced sample was whole blood, taken in connection with sensitization to the hapten diphenylcyclopropenone (DPC). These receptors all come from a woman aged 45-59 years with alopecia areata. Some clones in this sample may be carry-over from other donors' samples.

In this sample, this clonotype turned up a few times. The V and J genes are TRBV5-6 and TRBJ1-5; no reliable D call. This CDR3 spans 15 amino acids. V was shortened by 0 bases and J by 0 bases, with 7 bases between the two germline ends. Germline values: CDR1 SGHDT, CDR2 YYEEEE. The CDR3 region is CASSLGLSSNQPQHF. CDR3 in DNA: TGTGCCAGCAGCTTGGGGCTTAGTAGCAATCAGCCCCAGCATTTT.

This clonotype occurred many times. V is TRBV20-1 and J is TRBJ2-1; the match to TRBD2 covers 11 bases. After removal of 5 bases from V and 7 bases from J, the junction contained 13 bases not matched to a gene. The CDR3 is 16 residues long. Germline CDR1 DFQATT, CDR2 SNEGSKA (reference sequence). The CDR3 spells CSARPGSGRAGNEQFF. The CDR3 DNA sequence: TGCAGTGCTCGTCCCGGTAGCGGGAGGGCCGGGAATGAGCAGTTCTTC.

The genes are TRBV27 and TRBJ2-4, with D possibly being TRBD1 (6 bases). The germline V and J ends were trimmed by 6 bases and 9 bases, with 9 bases remaining between them. The CDR3 is 11 amino acids. Germline CDR1 reads MNHEY; CDR2 reads SMNVEV (reference sequence). CDR3 sequence: CASRQQGIQYF. The CDR3 DNA follows: TGTGCCAGCAGACAACAGGGCATTCAGTACTTC.

The gene calls are TRBV5-8 and TRBJ2-7, with D unresolved. The CDR3 covers 18 residues. Germline lookup yields CDR1 SGHTS and CDR2 YDEGEE. V was pared by 1 base and J by 3 bases, with 23 bases between. CDR3: CASSLYIRGTQSLYEQYF. The CDR3 bases are TGTGCCAGCAGCTTGTATATTCGAGGTACCCAGTCCCTCTACGAGCAGTACTTC.

This clonotype was found many times. The V gene is TRBV27, the J gene TRBJ1-2; no firm D call. The germline V gene encodes CDR1 MNHEY and CDR2 SMNVEV (reference sequence). The length of the CDR3 is 14 residues. V shed 2 bases and J shed 2 bases, with 9 bases lying between them. The CDR3 coding sequence is TGTGCCAGCAGTTTAATTCCGGCGAACTATGGCTACACCTTC. Protein sequence: CASSLIPANYGYTF.

The CDR3 nucleotides read TGTGCCAGCAGTTCCCCCCCGGGGGGCCAGACTGAAGCTTTCTTT. Amino acid sequence: CASSSPPGGQTEAFF. The rearrangement uses TRBV28 and TRBJ1-1, with D possibly being TRBD1 (6 bases). The CDR3 consists of 15 residues. The germline CDR1 and CDR2 sequences are MDHEN and SYDVKM. V lost 4 bases and J lost 5, with 17 bases in between.

This clonotype came up a few times. The chain links TRBV18 to TRBJ1-5, with TRBD1 as a possible D gene (6 bases). There are 14 residues in the CDR3. Looked up from germline, CDR1 is KGHSH and CDR2 is LQKENI. V was cut by 4 bases and J by 7 bases, with 14 bases left in between. The CDR3 spells CASSRNRERQPQHF. The DNA of the CDR3 is TGTGCCAGCTCACGAAACAGGGAAAGGCAGCCCCAGCATTTT.

V and J are TRBV12-3 or TRBV12-4 and TRBJ2-3; 13 nucleotides align to TRBD2. This CDR3 region has 15 residues. J lost 4 bases, V lost 6 bases, and 4 bases had no gene match. CDR3 region: CASRTSGRASDTQYF. CDR3 nucleotide sequence: TGTGCCAGCAGAACTAGCGGGAGGGCCTCAGATACGCAGTATTTT.

This clonotype was seen many times. The chain couples TRBV10-2 to TRBJ1-5; tentative D call: TRBD1 (5 bases). Germline assignment: CDR1 WSHSY and CDR2 SAAADI. The CDR3 contains 15 residues. Trimming stripped 0 bases from V and 9 bases from J, with 15 bases between. CDR3 nucleotide sequence: TGCGCCAGCAGTGAGTCCAGGGAGGCCGAGGGGCCCCAGCATTTT. Translated: CASSESREAEGPQHF.

This rearrangement joins TRBV28 to TRBJ1-5; no reliable D call. V was clipped by 1 base and J by 7 bases, with 11 bases between them. The CDR3 consists of 14 residues. Germline loops: CDR1 MDHEN, CDR2 SYDVKM. CDR3 residues: CASSLYTLGQPQHF. The CDR3 nucleotides are TGTGCCAGCAGTTTATATACACTGGGCCAGCCCCAGCATTTT.

The chain couples TRBV5-1 to TRBJ2-5; 10 bases map to TRBD2. This CDR3 is 14 amino acids long. J lost 5 bases, V lost 7 bases, and 8 bases had no gene match. In germline, CDR1 is SGHRS, CDR2 YFSETQ. In DNA form, the CDR3 reads TGCGCCAGCTATCCCGGGACTAGCGCGGAGACCCAGTACTTC. It specifies CASYPGTSAETQYF.

This clonotype has a handful of counts. The genes are TRBV20-1 and TRBJ2-1; weak D call: TRBD1 (5 bases). The length of the CDR3 is 16 residues. CDR1 is DFQATT, CDR2 SNEGSKA, per germline (reference sequence). The V end was cut by 0 bases, the J end by 2 bases, with 14 bases between. The CDR3 sequence is CSARDPGRLTYNEQFF. CDR3 coding DNA: TGCAGTGCTAGAGATCCAGGGCGGTTGACCTACAATGAGCAGTTCTTC.

V and J are TRBV20-1 and TRBJ1-1, with D unresolved. CDR1 and CDR2 (germline): DFQATT, SNEGSKA (reference sequence). The CDR3 loop spans 12 amino acids. Trimming took 3 bases from V and 3 from J, leaving 8 bases between them. In DNA form, the CDR3 reads TGCAGTGCTAGGGAGATCGACACTGAAGCTTTCTTT. This codes for CSAREIDTEAFF.

The V call is TRBV13, the J call TRBJ2-1; 10 bases are shared with TRBD2. The CDR3 spans 19 residues. The germline gives CDR1 PRHDT, CDR2 FYEKMQ (reference sequence). J gave up 5 bases and V 3 bases, and 16 bases lay outside the gene matches. DNA of the CDR3: TGTGCCAGCAGCTTGGGGGGGACCCCGGGACTAGCGCCCAACAATGAGCAGTTCTTC. It specifies CASSLGGTPGLAPNNEQFF.

This clonotype was seen at least ten times. The gene calls are TRBV28 and TRBJ2-1; the D gene is possibly TRBD2 (5 bases). V was pared by 8 bases and J by 8 bases, with 13 bases between. Germline V lookup: CDR1 MDHEN, CDR2 SYDVKM. CDR3 size: 12 residues. Here the CDR3 DNA reads TGTGCCAGCCGGGAACTAGAGGATGAGCAGTTCTTC. As protein: CASRELEDEQFF.